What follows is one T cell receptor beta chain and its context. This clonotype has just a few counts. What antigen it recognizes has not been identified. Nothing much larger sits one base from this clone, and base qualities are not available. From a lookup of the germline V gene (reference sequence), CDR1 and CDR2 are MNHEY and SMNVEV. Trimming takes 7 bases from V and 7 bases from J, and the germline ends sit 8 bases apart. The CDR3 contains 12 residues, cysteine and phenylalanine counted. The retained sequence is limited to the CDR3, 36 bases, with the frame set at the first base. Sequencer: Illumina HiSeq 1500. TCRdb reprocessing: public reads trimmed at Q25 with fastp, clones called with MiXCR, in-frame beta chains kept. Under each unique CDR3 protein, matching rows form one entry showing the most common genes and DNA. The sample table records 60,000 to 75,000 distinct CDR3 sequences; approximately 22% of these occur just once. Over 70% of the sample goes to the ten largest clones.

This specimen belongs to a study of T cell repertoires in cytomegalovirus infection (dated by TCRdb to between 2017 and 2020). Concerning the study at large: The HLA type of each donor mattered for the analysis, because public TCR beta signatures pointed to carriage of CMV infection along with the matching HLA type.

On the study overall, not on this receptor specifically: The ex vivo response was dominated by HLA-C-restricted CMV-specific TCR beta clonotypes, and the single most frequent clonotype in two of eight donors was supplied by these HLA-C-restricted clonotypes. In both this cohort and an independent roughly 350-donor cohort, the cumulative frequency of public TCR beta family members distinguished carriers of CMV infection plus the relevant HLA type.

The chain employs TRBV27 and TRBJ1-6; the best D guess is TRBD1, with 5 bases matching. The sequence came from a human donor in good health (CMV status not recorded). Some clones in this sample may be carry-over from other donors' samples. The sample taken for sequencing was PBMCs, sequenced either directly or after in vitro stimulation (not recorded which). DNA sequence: TGTGCCAGCACTTCAGGGAATTCACCCCTCCACTTT. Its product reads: CASTSGNSPLHF.